This T cell receptor (beta chain) comes out of a study of T-cell memory formation after mild COVID-19. This clonotype was seen more than once but under ten times. CDR3 length: 17 residues. Trimming took 2 bases from V and 0 from J, leaving 15 bases between them. Germline lookup yields CDR1 MNHEY and CDR2 SVGAGI. MiXCR, applied by TCRdb to the 5' RACE reads, yields one record per CDR3 protein. The table lists some 440,000 distinct CDR3 sequences, 20% to 30% of them singletons, with under 15% in the top ten. The chain links TRBV6-5 to TRBJ2-3; D ambiguous. The clonotype comes from an adult woman who had mild COVID-19 (a few samples of this study predate the infection). Cell type and time point are not known. What was sequenced was PBMCs or a T cell subset sorted from them (not recorded which). CDR3 nucleotides: TGTGCCAGCAGTTACACACGGACGGCCTTTAGCACAGATACGCAGTATTTT. Translating it yields CASSYTRTAFSTDTQYF.